This section outlines one T cell receptor (beta chain) sequence together with its context. What this receptor recognizes is not known. There are no base qualities to consult, and no much larger clone falls within one base. This specimen comes from a study of blood T cell repertoires in COVID-19 (dated by TCRdb to about 2020). Background for the entire study: Samples from collaborators originated in the United States, Italy and Spain and spanned both the acute and convalescent phases of COVID-19. The material from the prospective study consisted of cDNA or gDNA derived from T cells, B-cell-depleted T cells, or PBMCs. Deeply sampled blood TCRbeta repertoires from subjects exposed to, actively infected with, or recovered from COVID-19 were included in the dataset. The repertoires were released in a freely available public database intended as a resource for research on the immune response to SARS-CoV-2. The samples were drawn from two sources: the first 160 participants of the ongoing ImmuneRACE study, and approximately 1,300 subjects contributed by 6 global collaborators. The sample metadata nearly always contained a de-identified subject ID, COVID-19 status, age in years and sex. Where HLA class I and class II types were available, the types were taken from metadata supplied by the sample provider, not from assay-based typing. Overall results and qualifications from the work: The amount of clinical and demographic metadata varied by source and participant and was provided uncurated.

TCRbeta CDR3 regions were amplified from genomic DNA using the immunoSEQ Assay, a bias-controlled multiplex PCR. The study's processing was this. Within the assay, amplification of reference gene primers was used to estimate how many nucleated cells each sample contained. To quantify the absolute abundance of each unique TCRbeta CDR3 rearrangement, sequence reads were collapsed and filtered. For each sample, productive Simpson clonality was calculated as the square root of Simpson's diversity index over productive rearrangements. As stored in TCRdb, this immuneACCESS dataset retains in-frame rearrangements with V and J assigned. A fraction of the clones does not appear; measured against another copy, unresolved V genes explain less than half of the discrepancy, and the remainder lacks a known reason. V and J calls and clone size are given by that table; D and trimming were obtained from the DNA. The sample contains more than 85,000 clones, 76% of them found a single time. The top ten clonotypes cover about 3.7% of the sample.

Collaborating institutions collected whole blood in K2EDTA tubes following their own protocols. For TCRbeta analysis, collaborator samples were shipped as frozen whole blood, as isolated PBMCs, or as DNA extracted from either sample type. The sample consisted of peripheral blood. The receptor's source is an elderly woman with acute or convalescent COVID-19.

The nucleotides are TGTGCCAGCAGCTCCACAGTGGACTATGGCTACACCTTC. This is translated as CASSSTVDYGYTF. The rearranged segments are TRBV6-2 or TRBV6-3 and TRBJ1-2, with no confident D gene call. CDR1 and CDR2, per the germline V gene, are MNHEY and SVGEGT. V loses 6 bases, J loses 3 bases, and the germline ends lie 11 bases apart. The CDR3, from cysteine to phenylalanine, totals 13 residues. Here the CDR3 DNA is all that survives: 39 bases in frame from base 1.